The T cell receptor (beta chain) under discussion was sequenced for a study of T cell responses to AZD1222 COVID-19 vaccine. On the study more broadly: Second-dose recipients at about 4 or about 12 weeks were treated as one pooled group. Regarding the study as a whole: Donors were chiefly white British, with a greater number of females, and clonal diversity was perhaps underestimated. Spike-specific TCR breadth and depth both grew after two AZD1222 doses.

Generated by immunoSEQ multiplex PCR, the TCRdb table keeps only in-frame clones and is missing some. The table shows more than 100,000 clones, with 91% occurring only once. A word on this clone: Its antigen remains unidentified.

The germline V gene has CDR1 LNHDA and CDR2 SQIVND (reference sequence). CDR3 length: 15 residues. V dropped 6 bases and J dropped 0 bases, with 12 bases sitting between them. The sequenced sample was peripheral blood, obtained on day 0 of AZD1222 vaccination. The J gene is TRBJ1-5, the V gene TRBV19; tentatively, D is TRBD1 (6 bases). The sequence was obtained from an adult in good health. The CDR3, as DNA: TGTGCCAGTAGCCGGACAGCCCATAGCAATCAGCCCCAGCATTTT. Translated, it gives CASSRTAHSNQPQHF.